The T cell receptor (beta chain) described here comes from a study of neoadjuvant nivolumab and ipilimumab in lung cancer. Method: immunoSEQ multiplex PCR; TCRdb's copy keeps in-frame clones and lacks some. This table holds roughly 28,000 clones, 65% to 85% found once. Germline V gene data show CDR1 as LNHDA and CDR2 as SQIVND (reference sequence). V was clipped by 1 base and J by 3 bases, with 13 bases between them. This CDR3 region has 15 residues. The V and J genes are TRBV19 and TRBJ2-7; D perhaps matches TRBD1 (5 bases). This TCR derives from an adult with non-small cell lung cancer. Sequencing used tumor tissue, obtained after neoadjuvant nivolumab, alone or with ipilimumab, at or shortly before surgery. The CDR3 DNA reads TGTGCCAGTAGTATAGGCTCAGGGATGATCTACGAGCAGTACTTC. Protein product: CASSIGSGMIYEQYF.